The next 11 T cell receptor beta chains were all read from a single sample in a study of CD8 T cells in ankylosing spondylitis. Antigens for these TCRs are unknown. TCRdb fed the 5' RACE reads into MiXCR, producing one record per CDR3 protein. The table has some 800,000 distinct CDR3 sequences, approximately 10% seen once. Study results and caveats: Typical of ankylosing spondylitis blood, it appeared, was a TCR beta motif of fewer than ten highly homologous variants.

The sample consisted of blood, either unsorted or a sorted T cell fraction (not recorded which). The receptors stem from a male donor with ankylosing spondylitis.

This clonotype has more than one count but fewer than ten. The chain links TRBV9 to TRBJ2-5, with unresolved D. The germline V gene has CDR1 SGDLS and CDR2 YYNGEE. V lost 0 bases, J lost 4 bases, and 7 bases lay in between. The CDR3 is 13 amino acids. CDR3 sequence reads: CASSVVGLETQYF. The CDR3 region has the DNA TGTGCCAGCAGCGTAGTCGGCTTAGAGACCCAGTACTTC.

This chain connects TRBV7-2 to TRBJ2-3, with TRBD2 identical over 7 bases. The V gene's germline CDR1 is SGHTA and CDR2 FQGNSA. The trim removed 2 bases at V and 3 bases at J, leaving 5 bases unmatched. The CDR3 is 15 amino acids. CDR3 protein: CASSLTGTITDTQYF. DNA for the CDR3: TGTGCCAGCAGCTTAACCGGGACTATTACAGATACGCAGTATTTT.

V gene TRBV27 combines with J gene TRBJ2-4; D is ambiguous. CDR1 is MNHEY and CDR2 is SMNVEV in the germline V gene (reference sequence). V was pared by 5 bases and J by 6 bases, with 17 bases between. This CDR3 region has 15 residues. CDR3 coding DNA: TGTGCCAGCAGTCCATCCAAGGGCTACAGAAACATTCAGTACTTC. Translation gives CASSPSKGYRNIQYF.

Only a few counts were recorded for this clonotype. The chain employs TRBV20-1 and TRBJ2-7; 13 bases match TRBD2. Trimming cost V 6 bases and J 1 base; bases outside gene matches: 6. Germline V lookup: CDR1 DFQATT, CDR2 SNEGSKA (reference sequence). This CDR3 region has 15 residues. This CDR3 reads CSALLGLAGSYEQYF. DNA of the CDR3: TGCAGTGCCCTCCTGGGACTAGCGGGATCCTACGAGCAGTACTTC.

This clonotype was picked up a small number of times. The genes are TRBV20-1 and TRBJ2-1, with TRBD2 matching 8 bases. The V gene end was trimmed by 0 bases and the J gene end by 4 bases; junction bases not matched to a gene: 5. This CDR3 comprises 15 residues. Germline CDR1 reads DFQATT; CDR2 reads SNEGSKA (reference sequence). The CDR3 loop reads CSARDPLAGYNEQFF. The CDR3 DNA reads as TGCAGTGCTAGAGATCCTCTAGCGGGTTACAATGAGCAGTTCTTC.

The V call is TRBV28, the J call TRBJ1-1; TRBD1 aligns across 11 bases. The V segment lost 4 bases and the J segment 5 bases; nucleotides outside the gene matches: 6. Germline V gene data show CDR1 as MDHEN and CDR2 as SYDVKM. The CDR3 sequence is 15 residues long. The CDR3 loop reads CASSSGTGGKTEAFF. The CDR3 DNA is TGTGCCAGCAGTTCCGGGACAGGGGGGAAGACTGAAGCTTTCTTT.

The chain is built from TRBV6-4 and TRBJ2-2; 9 bases match TRBD1. The V and J ends lost 7 bases and 4 bases, in that order; junction bases with no gene match: 10. In germline, CDR1 is MRHNA, CDR2 SNTAGT. There are 16 residues in the CDR3. The CDR3 nucleotides read TGTGCCAGCAATCCCCCGGACAGGGGAACCACCGGGGAGCTGTTTTTT. Its translation: CASNPPDRGTTGELFF.

This clonotype was observed many times. J is TRBJ2-7 and V is TRBV10-3; D may be TRBD1 or TRBD2 (5 bases each). The germline CDR1 and CDR2 sequences are ENHRY and SYGVKD. CDR3 length: 13 residues. V was trimmed by 5 bases and J by 3 bases, leaving 11 bases between them. The CDR3 here is CAISRDRNYEQYF. In DNA form, the CDR3 reads TGTGCCATCAGTCGGGACCGTAACTACGAGCAGTACTTC.

This clonotype was seen more than once but under ten times. This sequence joins TRBV4-3 and TRBJ2-3; D is unresolved. Germline loops: CDR1 LGHNA, CDR2 YSLEER. Trimming removed 2 bases at V and 0 bases at J, with 9 bases between. This CDR3 region has 15 residues. The CDR3 DNA is TGCGCCAGCAGCCAAATCGGGTGGAGCACAGATACGCAGTATTTT. Translation: CASSQIGWSTDTQYF.

This clonotype occurred many times. V usage is TRBV2 and J usage is TRBJ2-2; D remains ambiguous. The CDR3 has 13 amino acids. Germline assignment: CDR1 SNHLY and CDR2 FYNNEI. V lost 9 bases to trimming and J lost 4 bases, with 12 bases between them. This CDR3 reads CASLIDGTGELFF. CDR3 nucleotide sequence: TGTGCCAGTCTCATTGACGGCACCGGGGAGCTGTTTTTT.

Only a few counts were recorded for this clonotype. This chain connects TRBV5-1 to TRBJ2-5; 8 bases are shared with TRBD1. The CDR3 consists of 15 residues. In germline, CDR1 is SGHRS, CDR2 YFSETQ. The junction had 8 bases not matched to a gene; V was cut back by 5 bases and J by 2 bases. DNA for the CDR3: TGCGCCAGCAGAAAACGGACAGGGCTTCAAGAGACCCAGTACTTC. This codes for CASRKRTGLQETQYF.